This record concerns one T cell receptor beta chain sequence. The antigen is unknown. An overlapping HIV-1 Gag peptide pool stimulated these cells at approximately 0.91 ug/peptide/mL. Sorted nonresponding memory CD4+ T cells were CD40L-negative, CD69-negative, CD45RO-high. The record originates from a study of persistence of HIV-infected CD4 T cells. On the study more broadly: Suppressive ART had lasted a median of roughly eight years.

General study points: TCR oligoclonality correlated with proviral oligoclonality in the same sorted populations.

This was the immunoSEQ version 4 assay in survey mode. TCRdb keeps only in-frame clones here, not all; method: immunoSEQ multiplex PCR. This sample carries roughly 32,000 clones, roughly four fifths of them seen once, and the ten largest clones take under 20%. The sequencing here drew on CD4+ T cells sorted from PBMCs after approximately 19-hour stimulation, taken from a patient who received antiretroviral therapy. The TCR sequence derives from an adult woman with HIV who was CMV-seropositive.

The CDR3 bases are TGTGCCAGCAGTGAGAACGGTATGAACACTGAAGCTTTCTTT. This gives the protein CASSENGMNTEAFF. The chain is built from TRBV6-4 and TRBJ1-1; D uncertain. The CDR3 contains 14 residues. Trimming took 3 bases from V and 0 from J, leaving 8 bases between them. Germline CDR1 and CDR2: MRHNA and SNTAGT.